The T cell receptor beta chain under discussion was sequenced for a study of blood T cell repertoires in COVID-19. Background on the study: Sites in the United States, Italy and Spain provided acute and convalescent COVID-19 samples. Sample material is recorded as cDNA or gDNA derived from T cells, B-cell-depleted T cells, or PBMCs.

Per the original methods: From reference gene primer amplification, estimates of nucleated cell counts were derived. TCRdb's copy holds only in-frame clones and misses some; the assay was immunoSEQ multiplex PCR. For V, J and clone size, that table is used; D and trimming come from the DNA. The sample has 300,000 or so clones, 89% seen once; the top ten hold 2.5% to 3.5%. Cohorts were assigned according to the clinical history that participants reported. Trimming shortened V by 0 bases and J by 2 bases, and 9 bases separated the two germline ends. The CDR3 covers 14 residues. Germline CDR1 SGDLS, CDR2 YYNGEE.

The specimen was PBMCs or T cells enriched from blood (not recorded which). The receptor was isolated from a woman in her fifties or sixties who had been exposed to COVID-19. The V and J genes are TRBV9 and TRBJ2-7; no firm D call. CDR3 loop: CASSVAYGAYEQYF. The CDR3 region has the DNA TGTGCCAGCAGCGTAGCGTACGGAGCCTACGAGCAGTACTTC.